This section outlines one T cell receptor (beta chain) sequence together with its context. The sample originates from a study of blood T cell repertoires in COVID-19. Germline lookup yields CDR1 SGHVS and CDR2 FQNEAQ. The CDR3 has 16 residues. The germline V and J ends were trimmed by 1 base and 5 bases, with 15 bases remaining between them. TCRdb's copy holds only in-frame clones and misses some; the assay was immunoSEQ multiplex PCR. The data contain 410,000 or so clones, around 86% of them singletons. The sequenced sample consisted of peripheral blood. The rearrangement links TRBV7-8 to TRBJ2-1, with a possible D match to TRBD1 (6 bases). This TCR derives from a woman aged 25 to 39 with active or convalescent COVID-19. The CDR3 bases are TGTGCCAGCAGCTTAGTACAGGCGAGGACAGACAATGAGCAGTTCTTC. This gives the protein CASSLVQARTDNEQFF.